The clone carrying this TCR beta chain has only a few counts. This sample stems from a study of blood T cell repertoires in COVID-19. Which cohort a participant joined came from the clinical history participants gave. There are 15 residues in the CDR3. Germline loops: CDR1 SGHNT, CDR2 YYREEE (reference sequence). The trim removed 3 bases at V and 7 bases at J, leaving 6 bases unmatched. Original handling: Reference gene primer amplification yielded estimated nucleated cell counts. Profiling relied on immunoSEQ multiplex PCR, and the TCRdb table lists in-frame clones only, not all of them. V and J calls plus clone size are reproduced from that table; the DNA served to infer D and trimming. This sample has about 270,000 clones, with less than 95% found just once.

The receptor was isolated from a man aged 40-49 years who had been exposed to COVID-19. Material: PBMCs or T cells enriched from blood (not recorded which). This chain uses TRBV5-4 with TRBJ2-1; 11 bases agree with TRBD2. CDR3 DNA: TGTGCCAGCAGCTGGGGACTAGCGGCTGGGAATGAGCAGTTCTTC. Amino acid sequence: CASSWGLAAGNEQFF.